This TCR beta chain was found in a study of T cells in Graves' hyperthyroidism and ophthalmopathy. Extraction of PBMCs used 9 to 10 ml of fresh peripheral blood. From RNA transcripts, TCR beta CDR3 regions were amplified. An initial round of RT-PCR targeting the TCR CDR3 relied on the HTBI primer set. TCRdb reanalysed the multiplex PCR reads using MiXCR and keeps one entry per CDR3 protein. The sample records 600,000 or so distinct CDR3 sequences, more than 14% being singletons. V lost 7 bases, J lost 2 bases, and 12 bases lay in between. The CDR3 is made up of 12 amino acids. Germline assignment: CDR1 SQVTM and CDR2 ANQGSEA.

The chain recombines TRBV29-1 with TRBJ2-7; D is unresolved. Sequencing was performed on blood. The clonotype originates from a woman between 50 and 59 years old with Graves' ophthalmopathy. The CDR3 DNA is TGCAGCGCCTCGGCTAACGCCTACGAGCAGTACTTC. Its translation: CSASANAYEQYF.